Listed here is a single T cell receptor beta chain. This sample is part of a study of blood T cell repertoires in COVID-19. The wider study: The origin of the acute and convalescent COVID-19 samples was the United States, Italy and Spain.

The CDR3 consists of 15 residues. V shed 1 base and J 1 base; nucleotides not matched to a gene: 1. Per the germline V gene, CDR1 is MDHEN and CDR2 is SYDVKM. TCRdb's copy holds only in-frame clones and misses some; the assay was immunoSEQ multiplex PCR. The sample lists roughly 180,000 clones, 88% occurring once. The TCR originated in a man aged 65 to 79 with active or convalescent COVID-19. The sequenced sample was peripheral blood. The chain couples TRBV28 to TRBJ1-1; 9 positions match TRBD1. Here the CDR3 reads CASSLLGQGNTEAFF. The CDR3 DNA reads TGTGCCAGCAGTTTATTGGGACAGGGGAACACTGAAGCTTTCTTT.